A selection of T cell receptor beta chains follows, all from one sample in a study of blood T cell repertoires in COVID-19. Measured with immunoSEQ multiplex PCR; TCRdb has only the in-frame clones, and not every one. The sample gives about 16,000 clones, about 88% of which show up once; about 24% is in the top ten. Specimen: peripheral blood. The receptor set was obtained from a man aged 60 to 75 with acute or convalescent COVID-19. CDR3s include the opening cysteine and the closing phenylalanine or tryptophan. A D gene is named only where the DNA matches it firmly. The size of a clone is reported for some rows only, either as once, few or many, or as a class for expanded clones.

J,V,D,size,DNA,CDR3
TRBJ2-2,TRBV15,TRBD1,NA,TGTGCCACCAGCCATACAGGGGGCGTGAGCCCCACCGGGGAGCTGTTTTTT,CATSHTGGVSPTGELFF
TRBJ2-7,TRBV2,TRBD2,NA,TGTGCCAGCAGTGAAGCCCCCGGGGGGGGGAGTCTCCATTACGAGCAGTACTTC,CASSEAPGGGSLHYEQYF
TRBJ2-1,TRBV5-1,NA,NA,TGCGCCAGCAGCGCGGGGAGTGGCAGGGTCAACAATGAGCAGTTCTTC,CASSAGSGRVNNEQFF
TRBJ2-5,TRBV28,NA,NA,TGTGCCAGCAGCGCGTGGCCGGGAGAGGGAGAGACCCAGTACTTC,CASSAWPGEGETQYF
TRBJ1-5,TRBV15,NA,NA,TGTGCCACCTGGGGGCAAGGCAATCAGCCCCAGCATTTT,CATWGQGNQPQHF
TRBJ2-7,TRBV7-6,TRBD2,NA,TGTGCCAGCAGCGACCGTAGGACTAGCGTTACCGGCGAGCAGTACTTC,CASSDRRTSVTGEQYF
TRBJ1-5,TRBV15,NA,NA,TGTGCCACCAGTGACTCCTTAAATCAGCCCCAGCATTTT,CATSDSLNQPQHF
TRBJ2-3,TRBV24-1,NA,NA,TGTGCCACCAGTGGTGCAGGGACAGATACGCAGTATTTT,CATSGAGTDTQYF
TRBJ1-2,TRBV12-3/TRBV12-4,NA,NA,TGTGCCAGCAGTGACGGGGGGGTAGGAGGCTACACCTTC,CASSDGGVGGYTF
TRBJ2-6,TRBV27,NA,NA,TGTGCCAGCAGCCCGACGGAGGGATCTGGGGCCAACGTCCTGACTTTC,CASSPTEGSGANVLTF
TRBJ1-1,TRBV28,NA,NA,TGTGCCAGCAGTTTAGAGCGGGGGACGAGGGCTGAAGCTTTCTTT,CASSLERGTRAEAFF
TRBJ2-5,TRBV10-2,TRBD2,NA,TGCGCCAGCAGGGCGGGACTAGCGGGGATCCAACAGTACTTC,CASRAGLAGIQQYF
TRBJ2-1,TRBV5-1,TRBD2,NA,TGCGCCAGCAGCTTGGTAGCGGGGGCGGGGAATGAGCAGTTCTTC,CASSLVAGAGNEQFF
TRBJ2-5,TRBV15,NA,NA,TGTGCCACCAGCAGAGATGTAGCGGAAGAGACCCAGTACTTC,CATSRDVAEETQYF
TRBJ2-5,TRBV18,NA,NA,TGTGCCAGCTCACCACCGGAGGGGTTTGAGGAGACCCAGTACTTC,CASSPPEGFEETQYF
TRBJ2-2,TRBV28,NA,NA,TGTGCCAGCAAGGGGCAGGGAAGCACCGGGGAGCTGTTTTTT,CASKGQGSTGELFF
TRBJ1-2,TRBV5-1,TRBD1,NA,TGCGCCAGCAGCTTACAGGGGGCAAGGGGCTACACCTTC,CASSLQGARGYTF
TRBJ1-6,TRBV6-5,NA,NA,TGTGCCAGCAGTTACTCTCAGGGTTCCTATAATTCACCCCTCCACTTT,CASSYSQGSYNSPLHF
TRBJ2-1,TRBV28,TRBD1,once,TGTGCCAGCAGAAAGGCGGGGACAGGGTCCAATGAGCAGTTCTTC,CASRKAGTGSNEQFF
TRBJ1-2,TRBV25-1,NA,NA,TGTGCCAGCAGTGATTCCACCTCCGCAGGAAACTATGGCTACACCTTC,CASSDSTSAGNYGYTF
TRBJ2-3,TRBV3-1/TRBV3-2,NA,NA,TGTGCCAGCAGCCGGCAGGGGTGGGCAGATACGCAGTATTTT,CASSRQGWADTQYF
TRBJ1-5,TRBV11-2,NA,NA,TGTGCCCCCGAAGGGGTCGGGAGGAATCAGCCCCAGCATTTT,CAPEGVGRNQPQHF
TRBJ2-1,TRBV11-1,TRBD1,NA,TGTGCCAGCAGCTTAGCGGGACAGATCCACAATGAGCAGTTCTTC,CASSLAGQIHNEQFF
TRBJ2-2,TRBV6-6,NA,NA,TGTGCCAGCAAGGAGCCCAACACCGGGGAGCTGTTTTTT,CASKEPNTGELFF
TRBJ2-7,TRBV5-1,TRBD1,NA,TGCGCCAGCGGACAGGGTTTGCGTTTAGAGCAGTACTTC,CASGQGLRLEQYF
TRBJ1-1,TRBV11-2,NA,NA,TGTGCCAGCACCCTAACGGGGGAAGCTTTCTTT,CASTLTGEAFF
TRBJ2-3,TRBV6-4,TRBD1,NA,TGTGCCAGCAGTGGCACAGGGGGCGACACAGATACGCAGTATTTT,CASSGTGGDTDTQYF
TRBJ2-3,TRBV9,TRBD2,NA,TGTGCCAGCAGTAAGGGCGGGAGGGACCTCGGGACGCAGTATTTT,CASSKGGRDLGTQYF
TRBJ1-2,TRBV25-1,NA,NA,TGTGCCAGCACTAACAGTCTTTATGGCTACACCTTC,CASTNSLYGYTF
TRBJ1-6,TRBV24-1,NA,NA,TGTGCCACCAGTGATTCGAGGGATAATTCACCCCTCCACTTT,CATSDSRDNSPLHF
TRBJ1-6,TRBV7-2,NA,NA,TGTGCCAGCAGCCCCGGACAGCGGTACTCACCCCTCCACTTT,CASSPGQRYSPLHF
TRBJ2-6,TRBV3-1/TRBV3-2,NA,once,TGTGCCAGCAGCCAAGGCGAGAGCTCTGGGGCCAACGTCCTGACTTTC,CASSQGESSGANVLTF
TRBJ1-4,TRBV7-6,TRBD1,NA,TGTGCCAGCAGCTTAGTAGCGGGACAGCTAAATGAAAAACTGTTTTTT,CASSLVAGQLNEKLFF
TRBJ2-7,TRBV5-6,NA,few,TGTGCCAGCAGCGTTTTCACCTACGAGCAGTACTTC,CASSVFTYEQYF
TRBJ2-5,TRBV5-6,TRBD1,few,TGTGCCAGCAGCACCGGACAGGGTGTAGAGACCCAGTACTTC,CASSTGQGVETQYF
TRBJ1-1,TRBV6-2/TRBV6-3,TRBD1,NA,TGTGCCAGCAGTCAGGACAGGGTGAACACTGAAGCTTTCTTT,CASSQDRVNTEAFF
TRBJ1-2,TRBV15,NA,once,TGTGCCACCAGCATTGAAGGACAGACGCGCGGGGGAGGCTACACCTTC,CATSIEGQTRGGGYTF
TRBJ2-5,TRBV28,TRBD1,NA,TGTGCCAGCAGTTCCATACCCCCAGGACCAGGGGGTCAAGAGACCCAGTACTTC,CASSSIPPGPGGQETQYF
TRBJ2-7,TRBV7-2,TRBD2,NA,TGTGCCAGCAGCTTTCTTAGCGGGAGCCCAAACTACGAGCAGTACTTC,CASSFLSGSPNYEQYF
TRBJ2-5,TRBV6-5,NA,once,TGTGCCAGCAACCACAGGGAAAGAGAGACCCAGTACTTC,CASNHRERETQYF
TRBJ2-2,TRBV9,TRBD1,NA,TGTGCCAGCAGCGGACAGGGGGCGGCCACCGGGGAGCTGTTTTTT,CASSGQGAATGELFF
TRBJ2-5,TRBV7-9,NA,NA,TGTGCCAGCAGCTTATACCACAGGGAAGAGACCCAGTACTTC,CASSLYHREETQYF
TRBJ1-5,TRBV6-5,NA,NA,TGTGCCAGCAGTCCGACAGTTGAAAGCAATCAGCCCCAGCATTTT,CASSPTVESNQPQHF
TRBJ2-1,TRBV5-1,NA,NA,TGCGCCAGCGGTTCCCTTCCGGGCAATGAGCAGTTCTTC,CASGSLPGNEQFF
TRBJ2-7,TRBV6-5,NA,NA,TGTGCCAGCCAATCGGTCGGGGAGGAAGAGCAGTACTTC,CASQSVGEEEQYF
TRBJ2-3,TRBV6-9,TRBD2,NA,TGTGCCAGCAGTCGGCCGGGACTAGCGGGAGGTACAGATACGCAGTATTTT,CASSRPGLAGGTDTQYF
TRBJ1-2,TRBV30,NA,NA,TGTGCCTGGAGTGTAATCGCAGAGGATGGCTACACCTTC,CAWSVIAEDGYTF
TRBJ2-2,TRBV19,TRBD2,NA,TGTGCCTCGCGGCTAGCGGGAGACGCCGGGGAGCTGTTTTTT,CASRLAGDAGELFF
TRBJ2-1,TRBV25-1,NA,NA,TGTGCCAGCAGTGAATCGAGAGGTGGGGCAGGGTCTCTGAGGCAGTTCTTC,CASSESRGGAGSLRQFF
TRBJ1-2,TRBV2,TRBD1,NA,TGTGCCAGCAGGAACCGGGACAGCTATGGCTACACCTTC,CASRNRDSYGYTF
TRBJ1-2,TRBV18,TRBD1,NA,TGTGCCAGCTCACCAGGACAGGGTTTGGATGGCTACACCTTC,CASSPGQGLDGYTF
TRBJ1-1,TRBV19,TRBD1,NA,TGTGCCAGTAGTACGACAGGGGTGGGCACTGAAGCTTTCTTT,CASSTTGVGTEAFF